The 8 T cell receptor beta chains below come from one sample, sequenced in a study of cytomegalovirus exposure and HLA in healthy donors. The PCR contained 60 Vbeta and 13 Jbeta primers. The assay was immunoSEQ multiplex PCR, and TCRdb's table has in-frame clones only and misses some. The table includes 180,000 or so clones, over 60% detected once. Sequenced: PBMCs. The origin of the receptors is a man aged 50 to 59 in good health and CMV-seropositive.

The table lists this clone with a few counts. The chain uses TRBV7-9 and TRBJ1-4; TRBD1 matches at 9 bases. The V gene's germline CDR1 is SEHNR and CDR2 FQNEAQ (reference sequence). CDR3 size: 17 residues. V lost 4 bases, J lost 1 base, and 7 bases stayed unmatched. The CDR3 region has the DNA TGTGCCAGCAGCTCGTCCCGGGACAGGGTAACTAATGAAAAACTGTTTTTT. This encodes CASSSSRDRVTNEKLFF. Full variable domain (rest looked up from reference TRBV7-9 and TRBJ1-4): DTGVSQNPRHKITKRGQNVTFRCDPISEHNRLYWYRQTLGQGPEFLTYFQNEAQLEKSRLLSDRFSAERPKGSFSTLEIQRTEQGDSAMYLCASSSSRDRVTNEKLFFGSGTQLSVL.

This chain joins TRBV30 and TRBJ1-3, with TRBD1 as a possible D gene (6 bases). This CDR3 has 17 amino acids. V lost 3 bases to trimming and J lost 0 bases, with 18 bases between them. The germline CDR1 and CDR2 sequences are GTSNPN and SVGIG (reference sequence). This CDR3 is CAWSLFWDTFSGNTIYF. The CDR3 coding sequence is TGTGCCTGGAGCCTTTTTTGGGACACCTTCTCTGGAAACACCATATATTTT.

This chain joins TRBV5-1 and TRBJ1-1; 7 bases align to TRBD1. The germline CDR1 and CDR2 sequences are SGHRS and YFSETQ. Trimming removed 5 bases from V and 6 bases from J; junction bases left unmatched: 10. This CDR3 contains 14 residues. CDR3 amino acids: CASSLTGERSEAFF. Here the CDR3 DNA reads TGCGCCAGCAGTCTTACAGGGGAAAGGTCTGAAGCTTTCTTT.

The chain couples TRBV14 to TRBJ2-2; perhaps TRBD2 as D (7 bases). From germline, CDR1 is SGHDN and CDR2 FVKESK. V lost 1 base and J 6 bases, leaving 21 bases between the germline ends. CDR3 length: 18 residues. The CDR3 spells CASSQAGGKVVSAGELFF. CDR3 sequence (DNA): TGTGCCAGCAGCCAAGCGGGGGGCAAGGTAGTCTCCGCCGGGGAGCTGTTTTTT. The whole variable domain, remainder taken from reference TRBV14 and TRBJ2-2, is EAGVTQFPSHSVIEKGQTVTLRCDPISGHDNLYWYRRVMGKEIKFLLHFVKESKQDESGMPNNRFLAERTGGTYSTLKVQPAELEDSGVYFCASSQAGGKVVSAGELFFGEGSRLTVL.

The chain is built from TRBV29-1 and TRBJ1-2, with a possible D match to TRBD1 (5 bases). Germline-derived CDR1 and CDR2 are SQVTM and ANQGSEA. The ends were cut back, 7 bases at V and 5 bases at J, with 14 bases in the middle. The CDR3 totals 12 residues. CDR3 region: CSAAGGGYGYTF. The CDR3 DNA sequence: TGCAGCGCCGCGGGGGGGGGTTATGGCTACACCTTC.

The chain joins TRBV5-1 to TRBJ1-1; 7 bases fit TRBD1. The CDR3 has 14 residues. The V and J ends lost 3 bases and 2 bases, in that order; junction bases with no gene match: 4. CDR1 is SGHRS and CDR2 is YFSETQ in the germline V gene. As DNA, the CDR3 is TGCGCCAGCAGCTCCCGGACAGGCAACACTGAAGCTTTCTTT. Encoded protein: CASSSRTGNTEAFF.

This clone has more than one count but fewer than ten. The chain uses TRBV10-3 and TRBJ1-6; D unclear. The germline V and J ends were trimmed by 4 bases and 2 bases, with 9 bases remaining between them. CDR1 and CDR2 (germline): ENHRY, SYGVKD. CDR3 length equals 15 residues. The CDR3 nucleotides are TGTGCCATCAGTGCAGGCGGGACCTATAATTCACCCCTCCACTTT. This encodes CAISAGGTYNSPLHF.

The V and J genes are TRBV6-5 and TRBJ2-1; 10 positions agree with TRBD1. The CDR3 sequence is 15 residues long. Germline assignment: CDR1 MNHEY and CDR2 SVGAGI. With V trimmed by 5 bases and J by 5 bases, 6 bases remained unmatched. CDR3 in DNA: TGTGCCAGCAGTCGGACAGGGGGTAGGAACAATGAGCAGTTCTTC. Translated: CASSRTGGRNNEQFF.